These 14 T cell receptor beta chains came from one sample sequenced in a study of T cell changes during pregnancy in multiple sclerosis. Sequencing used immunoSEQ multiplex PCR; TCRdb keeps in-frame clones, though not all of them. Of 95,000 to 110,000 clones in the sample, about 90% were seen once. Source: peripheral blood, taken after pregnancy. The receptors here all came from a female donor with multiple sclerosis, enrolled in a pregnancy study.

The genes are TRBV5-1 and TRBJ1-5, with 7 bases that match TRBD1. This CDR3 has 13 residues. The ends lost 3 bases at V and 7 bases at J; junction bases unmatched: 4. Germline V gene lookup returns CDR1 SGHRS and CDR2 YFSETQ. CDR3 amino acids: CASSYEQGQPQHF. CDR3 bases: TGCGCCAGCAGCTATGAACAGGGGCAGCCCCAGCATTTT.

The count of this clone is one. The chain has TRBV6-5 and TRBJ2-7; a weak D match, TRBD2 (6 bases). Trimming pared 4 bases from V and 5 bases from J, leaving 18 bases between. The length of the CDR3 is 15 residues. CDR1 is MNHEY, CDR2 SVGAGI, per germline. CDR3 sequence: CASSFRETQLNEQYF. In nucleotides, the CDR3 is TGTGCCAGCAGTTTCCGGGAGACCCAGCTGAACGAGCAGTACTTC.

Regarding this clone: Other nucleotide sequences in the sample specify the same CDR3. V and J are TRBV6-6 and TRBJ1-5; D is unclear. Trimming cost V 0 bases and J 4 bases, with 7 bases left between them. The CDR3 extends over 14 amino acids. From germline, CDR1 is MNHNY and CDR2 SVGAGI (reference sequence). The DNA for the CDR3 is TGTGCCAGCAGTTACTCTGGAGGGAATCAGCCCCAGCATTTT. This gives the protein CASSYSGGNQPQHF.

The chain uses TRBV7-9 and TRBJ2-1, with 7 bases lining up with TRBD1. The CDR3 runs 17 residues. Germline trimming cut 3 bases from V and 9 bases from J; bases unmatched to any gene: 17. Germline V CDR1 and CDR2: SEHNR, FQNEAQ (reference sequence). CDR3 DNA: TGTGCCAGCAGCTTCCCCAATGGCAGGGGGTCGAACACTGAGCAGTTCTTC. This encodes CASSFPNGRGSNTEQFF. The variable domain in full, completed from reference TRBV7-9 and TRBJ2-1, reads DTGVSQNPRHKITKRGQNVTFRCDPISEHNRLYWYRQTLGQGPEFLTYFQNEAQLEKSRLLSDRFSAERPKGSFSTLEIQRTEQGDSAMYLCASSFPNGRGSNTEQFFGPGTRLTVL.

The chain has TRBV30 and TRBJ2-2, with D possibly being TRBD1 (6 bases). This CDR3 is 15 amino acids long. Germline assignment: CDR1 GTSNPN and CDR2 SVGIG (reference sequence). The V gene lost 2 bases and the J gene lost 6 bases, with 16 bases spanning the gap. CDR3 loop: CAWSKRTGLAGELFF. In nucleotides, the CDR3 is TGTGCCTGGAGTAAGCGTACAGGGTTAGCCGGGGAGCTGTTTTTT.

The chain uses TRBV11-2 and TRBJ1-5; TRBD1 might be the D (5 bases). The germline V and J ends were trimmed by 0 bases and 6 bases, with 9 bases remaining between them. Per germline, CDR1 SGHAT and CDR2 FQNNGV. This CDR3 is 14 amino acids long. This chain's CDR3 is CASSLDRASQPQHF. The CDR3 DNA reads TGTGCCAGCAGCTTAGACAGGGCGAGTCAGCCCCAGCATTTT.

The V gene is TRBV14, the J gene TRBJ2-7; D call uncertain. V lost 4 bases to trimming and J lost 7 bases, with 11 bases between them. CDR1 is SGHDN, CDR2 FVKESK, per germline. This CDR3 has 12 residues. This CDR3 is CASSRSGWEQYF. CDR3 bases: TGTGCCAGCAGCCGTTCGGGTTGGGAGCAGTACTTC.

The rearrangement links TRBV13 to TRBJ2-7, with a tentative D call TRBD1 (5 bases). CDR1 and CDR2 from the germline V gene are PRHDT and FYEKMQ (reference sequence). V lost 5 bases and J lost 2, with 19 bases in between. The CDR3 sequence is 16 residues long. The CDR3: CASSHTRAVGPYEQYF. The CDR3 region has the DNA TGTGCCAGCAGCCACACAAGGGCAGTGGGGCCCTACGAGCAGTACTTC. Filled out from reference TRBV13 and TRBJ2-7, the complete variable domain reads AAGVIQSPRHLIKEKRETATLKCYPIPRHDTVYWYQQGPGQDPQFLISFYEKMQSDKGSIPDRFSAQQFSDYHSELNMSSLELGDSALYFCASSHTRAVGPYEQYFGPGTRLTVT.

The chain uses TRBV7-3 and TRBJ2-2, with 9 nucleotides matching TRBD1. V shed 5 bases and J 1 base; nucleotides not matched to a gene: 8. The CDR3 spans 17 residues. The germline gives CDR1 SGHTA, CDR2 FQGTGA. This CDR3 reads CASSPGTGRGNTGELFF. The DNA of the CDR3 is TGTGCCAGCAGCCCAGGGACAGGGAGGGGGAACACCGGGGAGCTGTTTTTT.

V gene TRBV18 combines with J gene TRBJ2-5; the match to TRBD1 covers 8 bases. CDR3 length equals 13 residues. Germline lookup yields CDR1 KGHSH and CDR2 LQKENI. J lost 5 bases, V lost 6 bases, and 5 bases had no gene match. The CDR3 region is CASSAGQEETQYF. Here the CDR3 DNA reads TGTGCCAGCTCGGCGGGACAGGAGGAGACCCAGTACTTC.

The V gene is TRBV5-4, the J gene TRBJ2-1; 13 bases agree with TRBD2. The length of the CDR3 is 16 residues. Germline V gene sequence: CDR1 SGHNT, CDR2 YYREEE (reference sequence). J gave up 2 bases and V 4 bases, and 3 bases lay outside the gene matches. The CDR3 sequence is CASSRGLAGPYNEQFF. The CDR3 DNA reads TGTGCCAGCAGCCGGGGACTAGCGGGGCCCTACAATGAGCAGTTCTTC.

The chain carries TRBV19 and TRBJ2-7, with 11 positions matching TRBD2. The CDR3 is 14 residues long. V shed 3 bases and J 5 bases; nucleotides not matched to a gene: 3. Germline-derived CDR1 and CDR2 are LNHDA and SQIVND (reference sequence). In DNA, the CDR3 is TGTGCCAGTAGTATTCTAGCGGGAGGAGACGAGCAGTACTTC. This sequence encodes CASSILAGGDEQYF.

The CDR3 DNA follows: TGTGCCAGCAGGTCCCGGGACTATGGCTACACCTTC. Its protein product is CASRSRDYGYTF. This rearrangement joins TRBV25-1 to TRBJ1-2, with no clear D. Germline V gene data show CDR1 as MGHDK and CDR2 as SYGVNS. Between the trimmed V and J ends, which lost 6 bases and 3 bases, there was a span of 8 bases. The CDR3 is 12 amino acids.

V is TRBV5-1 and J is TRBJ2-2; 12 nucleotides align to TRBD1. J was trimmed by 2 bases and V by 3 bases; bases with no gene match: 8. Germline V lookup: CDR1 SGHRS, CDR2 YFSETQ. The CDR3 covers 18 residues. The DNA of the CDR3 is TGCGCCAGCAGCTCCCGGGACAGGGGGCACCGAAACACCGGGGAGCTGTTTTTT. It yields the protein CASSSRDRGHRNTGELFF.